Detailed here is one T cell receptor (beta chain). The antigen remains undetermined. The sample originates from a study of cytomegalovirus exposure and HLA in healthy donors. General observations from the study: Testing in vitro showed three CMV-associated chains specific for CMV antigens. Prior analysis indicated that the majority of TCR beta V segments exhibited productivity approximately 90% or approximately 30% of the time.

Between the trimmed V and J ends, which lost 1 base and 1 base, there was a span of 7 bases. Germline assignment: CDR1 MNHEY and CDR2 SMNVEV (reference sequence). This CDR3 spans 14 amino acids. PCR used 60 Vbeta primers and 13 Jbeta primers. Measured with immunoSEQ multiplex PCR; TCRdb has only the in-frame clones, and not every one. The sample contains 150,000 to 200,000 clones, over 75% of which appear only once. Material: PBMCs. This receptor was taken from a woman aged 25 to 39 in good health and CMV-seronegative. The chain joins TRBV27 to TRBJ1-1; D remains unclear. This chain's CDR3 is CASSLYRGNTEAFF. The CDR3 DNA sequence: TGTGCCAGCAGTTTATACCGGGGGAACACTGAAGCTTTCTTT.